The rows below give T cell receptor beta chains drawn from one sample of a study of breast tumors, draining lymph nodes, adjacent tissues. TCRdb recomputed calls from the multiplex PCR reads with MiXCR, one row per CDR3 protein. The sample shows about 300,000 distinct CDR3 sequences, 30% of them seen only once. The sample consisted of axillary lymph node tissue. These receptors all stem from a female donor with breast cancer. Some clones in this sample may be carry-over from other donors' samples. The CDR3 runs from the conserved cysteine through the conserved F or W.

j_call v_call cdr3_aa
TRBJ1-4 TRBV20-1 CSASRPASKEKLFF
TRBJ2-1 TRBV27 CASSPLNNGYEQFF
TRBJ2-1 TRBV12-3/TRBV12-4 CASTPVAGTSGKEQFF
TRBJ2-7 TRBV2 CASSVTGGPVEQYF
TRBJ1-6 TRBV7-9 CASSKTGASNSPLHF
TRBJ2-3 TRBV25-1 CASSYAGLAGGGTDTQYF
TRBJ2-7 TRBV20-1 CSASSPPGGSGYSYEQYF
TRBJ1-6 TRBV7-6 CASSQGTGGQSPLHF
TRBJ2-5 TRBV7-9 CASSLSLGGQETQYF
TRBJ2-7 TRBV24-1 CATSDGGRHEQYF
TRBJ2-2 TRBV6-2/TRBV6-3 CASSRTSGENTGELFF
TRBJ1-5 TRBV28 CAIRLGNQPQHF
TRBJ2-7 TRBV20-1 CSARPLDRMGEQYF
TRBJ2-7 TRBV5-1 CASSLGVALAGSYEQYF
TRBJ2-2 TRBV9 CASSVGLAGGGGELFF
TRBJ2-7 TRBV9 CASSRSQLEGTGTYEQYF
TRBJ2-7 TRBV10-3 CAISALGSESEQYF
TRBJ2-5 TRBV4-1 CASSQDWGGHLGTQYF
TRBJ2-3 TRBV27 CASGSDAQYF
TRBJ2-1 TRBV29-1 CSVVQGTGGNEQFF
TRBJ2-1 TRBV5-4 CASSLGRNEQSF
TRBJ2-5 TRBV24-1 CATGGSYEQGRETQYF